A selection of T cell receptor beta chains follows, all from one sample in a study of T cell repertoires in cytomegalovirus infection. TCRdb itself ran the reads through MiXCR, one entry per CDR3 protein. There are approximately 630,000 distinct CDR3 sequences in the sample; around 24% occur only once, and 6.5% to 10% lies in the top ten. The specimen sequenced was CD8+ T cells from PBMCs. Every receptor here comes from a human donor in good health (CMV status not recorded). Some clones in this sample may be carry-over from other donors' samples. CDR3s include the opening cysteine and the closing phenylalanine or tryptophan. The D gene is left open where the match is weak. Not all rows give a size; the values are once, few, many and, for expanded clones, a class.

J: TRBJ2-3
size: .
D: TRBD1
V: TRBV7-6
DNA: TGTACCAGCAGCAACCTCGACAGGGGTAGCACAGATACGCAGTATTTT
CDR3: CTSSNLDRGSTDTQYF

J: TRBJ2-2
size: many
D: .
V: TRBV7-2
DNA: TGTGCCAGCGGAGGGGCCGGGGAGCTGTTTTTT
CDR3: CASGGAGELFF

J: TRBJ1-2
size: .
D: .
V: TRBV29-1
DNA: TGCAGCGCCCCGGAAAGGGGGAGCTATGGCTACACCTTC
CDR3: CSAPERGSYGYTF

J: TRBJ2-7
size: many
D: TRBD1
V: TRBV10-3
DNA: TGTGCCATCAGTGACCGGGACAGGCGGTACGAGCAGTACTTC
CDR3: CAISDRDRRYEQYF

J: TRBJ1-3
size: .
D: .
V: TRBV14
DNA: TGTGCCAGCAGCCAATATGTGAACTCTGGAAACACCATATATTTT
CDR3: CASSQYVNSGNTIYF

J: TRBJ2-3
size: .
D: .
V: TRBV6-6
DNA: TGTGCCAGCAGACCCATGCGGGCACCTTTTCCCGCAGATACGCAGTATTTT
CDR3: CASRPMRAPFPADTQYF

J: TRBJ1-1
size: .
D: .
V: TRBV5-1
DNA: TGCGCCAGCAGCCTGGGGGCAGGGGTCAACACTGAAGCTTTCTTT
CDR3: CASSLGAGVNTEAFF

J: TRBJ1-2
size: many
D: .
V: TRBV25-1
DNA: TGTGCCAGCACGTGGGGGGCCTCGGTTGGCTACACCTTC
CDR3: CASTWGASVGYTF

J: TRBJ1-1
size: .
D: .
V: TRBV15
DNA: TGTGCCACCAGCCCTAGGAGGGGGACTGAAGCTTTCTTT
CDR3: CATSPRRGTEAFF

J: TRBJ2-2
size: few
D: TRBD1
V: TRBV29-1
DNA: TGCAGCGTTGAAGTTGGACAGGGCTCCGGGGAGCTGTTTTTT
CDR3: CSVEVGQGSGELFF

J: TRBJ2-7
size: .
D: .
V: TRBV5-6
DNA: TGTGCCAGCAGCTTTTACAGGTCCTACGAGCAGTACTTC
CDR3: CASSFYRSYEQYF

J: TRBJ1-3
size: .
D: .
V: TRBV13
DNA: TGTGCCAGCAGCCGGGGGCGGAACTCTGGAAACACCATATATTTT
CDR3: CASSRGRNSGNTIYF

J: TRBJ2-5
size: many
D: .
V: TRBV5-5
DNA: TGTGCCAGCAGCTTGGGCGGAAATAGGGCTCAAGAGACCCAGTACTTC
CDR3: CASSLGGNRAQETQYF

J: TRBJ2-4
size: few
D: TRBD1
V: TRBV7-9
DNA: TGTGCCAGCAGCTCCGGGACAGCGGTAGCCAAAAACATTCAGTACTTC
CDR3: CASSSGTAVAKNIQYF

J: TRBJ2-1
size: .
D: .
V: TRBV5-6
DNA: TGTGCCAGCAGCCAGAATGAGAGGAACAATGAGCAGTTCTTC
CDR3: CASSQNERNNEQFF

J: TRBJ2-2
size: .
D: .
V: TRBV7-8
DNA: TGTGTCAGCAGCTCGACCGGGGAGCTGTTTTTT
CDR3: CVSSSTGELFF

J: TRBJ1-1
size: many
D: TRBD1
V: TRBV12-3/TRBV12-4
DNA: TGTGCCAGCAGTTGGGACAGGGCTCACACTGAAGCTTTCTTT
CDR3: CASSWDRAHTEAFF

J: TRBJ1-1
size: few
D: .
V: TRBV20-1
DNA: TGCAGTGCTAGAGACAGAAAAAGACCCATGAACACTGAAGCTTTCTTT
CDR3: CSARDRKRPMNTEAFF

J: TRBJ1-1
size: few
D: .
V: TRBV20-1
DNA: TGCAGTGCCGAGGGCCTGAACACTGAAGCTTTCTTT
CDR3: CSAEGLNTEAFF

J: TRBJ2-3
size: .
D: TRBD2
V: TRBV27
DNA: TGTGCCAGCAGTTCCGAGCGGGGGGTTACAGATACGCAGTATTTT
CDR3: CASSSERGVTDTQYF

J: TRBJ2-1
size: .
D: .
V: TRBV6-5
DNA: TGTGCCAGCAGTTACGGCAGGGGCCACAATGAGCAGTTCTTC
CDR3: CASSYGRGHNEQFF

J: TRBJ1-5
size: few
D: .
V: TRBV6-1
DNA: TGTGCCAGCAGTGACTTCGGGGGACCGGAGCAGCCCCAGCATTTT
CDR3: CASSDFGGPEQPQHF

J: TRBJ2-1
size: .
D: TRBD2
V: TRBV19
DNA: TGTGCCAGTAGTATTACGACTAGCGGGGGTATTGAGCAGTTCTTC
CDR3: CASSITTSGGIEQFF

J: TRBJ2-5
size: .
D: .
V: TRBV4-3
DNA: TGCGCCAGCAGCCAAGAGGAGGGACACCCCCAAGAGACCCAGTACTTC
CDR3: CASSQEEGHPQETQYF

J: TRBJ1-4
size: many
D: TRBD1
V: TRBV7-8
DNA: TGTGCCAGCAGCTCCAGACAGGGGGCCGAAAAACTGTTTTTT
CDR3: CASSSRQGAEKLFF

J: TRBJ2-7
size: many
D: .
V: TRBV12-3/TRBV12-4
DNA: TGTGCCAGCAGTTTAGCGCCGGGGTACGAGCAGTACTTC
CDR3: CASSLAPGYEQYF

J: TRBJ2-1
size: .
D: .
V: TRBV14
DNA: TGTGCCAGCAGCCACGGCGGTGAGCAGTTCTTC
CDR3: CASSHGGEQFF

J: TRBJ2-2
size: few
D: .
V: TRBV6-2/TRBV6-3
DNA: TGTGCCAGCAGTTTGGTTAGCGTGGCCGGGGAGCTGTTTTTT
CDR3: CASSLVSVAGELFF

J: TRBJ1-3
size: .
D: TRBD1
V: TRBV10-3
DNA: TGTGCCATCATGGGGTGGGACAGGTCCTTCTCTGGAAACACCATATATTTT
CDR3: CAIMGWDRSFSGNTIYF

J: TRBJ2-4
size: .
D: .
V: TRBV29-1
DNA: TGCAGCGTTGAAGATCGTGGGGAAAAAAACATTCAGTACTTC
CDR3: CSVEDRGEKNIQYF

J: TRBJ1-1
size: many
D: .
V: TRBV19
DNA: TGTGCCAGCAGCCCCGGGACGGCGAACACTGAAGCTTTCTTT
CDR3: CASSPGTANTEAFF

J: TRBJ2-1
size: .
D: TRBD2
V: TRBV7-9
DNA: TGTGCCAGCAGCCTACCTAGCGGGGGACCCTCCTACAATGAGCAGTTCTTC
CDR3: CASSLPSGGPSYNEQFF

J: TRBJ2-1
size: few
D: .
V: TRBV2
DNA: TGTGCCAGCAGTACCCTCCTTGGGGGGGGGCCTTACAATGAGCAGTTCTTC
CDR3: CASSTLLGGGPYNEQFF

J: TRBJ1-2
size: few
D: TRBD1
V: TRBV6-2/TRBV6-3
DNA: TGTGCCAGCAGTTGGGACAGGACCTCCAACTATGGCTACACCTTC
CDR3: CASSWDRTSNYGYTF

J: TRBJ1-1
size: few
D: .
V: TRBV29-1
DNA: TGCAGCGTGGGGAGGACTGAAGCTTTCTTT
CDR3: CSVGRTEAFF

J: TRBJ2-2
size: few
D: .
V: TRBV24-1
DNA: TGTGCCACCAGTGATTCTGCGGGATTGGGCGGGGAGCTGTTTTTT
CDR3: CATSDSAGLGGELFF

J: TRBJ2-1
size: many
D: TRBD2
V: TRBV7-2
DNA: TGTGCCAGCAGCCCGATAGCGGGGGGTATCTACAATGAGCAGTTCTTC
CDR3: CASSPIAGGIYNEQFF

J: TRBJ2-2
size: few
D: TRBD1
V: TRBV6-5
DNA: TGTGCCAGCAGTTACCAGGGGGCTACCGGGGAGCTGTTTTTT
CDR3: CASSYQGATGELFF

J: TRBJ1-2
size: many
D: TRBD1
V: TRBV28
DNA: TGTGCCAGCAGTTCTACTAAGACAGGGGGAATCTATGGCTACACCTTC
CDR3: CASSSTKTGGIYGYTF

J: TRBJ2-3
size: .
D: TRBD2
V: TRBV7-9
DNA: TGTGCCAGCAGGGGACTAGCGGGGGGTGTGGATACGCAGTATTTT
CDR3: CASRGLAGGVDTQYF

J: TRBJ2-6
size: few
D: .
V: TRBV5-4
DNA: TGTGCCAGCACCCCGGAGGAGGGGTCTGGGGCCAACGTCCTGACTTTC
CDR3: CASTPEEGSGANVLTF

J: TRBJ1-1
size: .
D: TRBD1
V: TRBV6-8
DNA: TGTGCCAACAGTTACGGGACAGGGAACACTGAAGCTTTCTTT
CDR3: CANSYGTGNTEAFF

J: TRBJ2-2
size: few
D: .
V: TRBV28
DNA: TGTGCCAGCAGTTCATTACCCGGGGAGCTGTTTTTT
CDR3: CASSSLPGELFF

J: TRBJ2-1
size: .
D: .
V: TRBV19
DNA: TGTGCCAGTAGTATGGGGGCGACATACAATGAGCAGTTCTTC
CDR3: CASSMGATYNEQFF